This passage covers 20 T cell receptor beta chains from one sample sequenced in a study of blood T cell repertoires in COVID-19. Some clones are missing from TCRdb's copy, which holds only in-frame ones; the method was immunoSEQ multiplex PCR. The table lists about 170,000 clones, approximately 84% of them singletons. Sequencing input: peripheral blood. Source of these receptors: a man between 70 and 80 years old with active or convalescent COVID-19.

This clone has just a few counts. The V and J genes are TRBV4-1 and TRBJ2-7; 8 bases map to TRBD2. J lost 2 bases, V lost 1 base, and 19 bases had no gene match. CDR1 and CDR2 from the germline V gene are MGHRA and YSYEKL. The CDR3 has 20 residues. The CDR3 region has the DNA TGCGCCAGCAGCCAAGCCTTCTATGAGGGTACGGGAGGGTTCCCCTACGAGCAGTACTTC. Its translation is CASSQAFYEGTGGFPYEQYF.

Only a few counts were recorded for this clone. The V gene is TRBV28, the J gene TRBJ1-4, with D possibly TRBD1 on 6 matching bases. The CDR3 spans 12 residues. V was pared by 6 bases and J by 14 bases, with 16 bases between. Germline loops: CDR1 MDHEN, CDR2 SYDVKM. CDR3 residues: CASSQTGLGLFF. In DNA, the CDR3 is TGTGCCAGCAGCCAAACAGGGCTCGGTCTGTTTTTT. The complete variable domain, with remaining parts taken from reference TRBV28 and TRBJ1-4, reads DVKVTQSSRYLVKRTGEKVFLECVQDMDHENMFWYRQDPGLGLRLIYFSYDVKMKEKGDIPEGYSVSREKKERFSLILESASTNQTSMYLCASSQTGLGLFFGSGTQLSVL.

This clone was observed once. The chain couples TRBV28 to TRBJ2-1, with 8 positions matching TRBD1. Trimming removed 7 bases from V and 6 bases from J; junction bases left unmatched: 8. The CDR3 covers 14 residues. CDR1 and CDR2 from the germline V gene are MDHEN and SYDVKM. The CDR3 loop reads CASNGQGIFNEQFF. The CDR3 region has the DNA TGTGCCAGCAATGGACAGGGAATCTTCAATGAGCAGTTCTTC. Drawing the rest from reference TRBV28 and TRBJ2-1, the complete variable domain is DVKVTQSSRYLVKRTGEKVFLECVQDMDHENMFWYRQDPGLGLRLIYFSYDVKMKEKGDIPEGYSVSREKKERFSLILESASTNQTSMYLCASNGQGIFNEQFFGPGTRLTVL.

The chain employs TRBV24-1 and TRBJ2-1; perhaps TRBD1 as D (6 bases). The CDR3 runs to 19 residues. The ends were cut back, 1 base at V and 0 bases at J, with 18 bases in the middle. From germline, CDR1 is KGHDR and CDR2 SFDVKD. The CDR3 coding sequence is TGTGCCACCAGTGATTTAAGGGGGAGAGGGGCGAGCTCCTACAATGAGCAGTTCTTC. Translation: CATSDLRGRGASSYNEQFF.

The chain combines TRBV6-6 with TRBJ1-4, with D possibly TRBD1 on 6 matching bases. The CDR3 loop spans 14 amino acids. CDR1 and CDR2 (germline): MNHNY, SVGAGI (reference sequence). Between the trimmed V and J ends, which lost 9 bases and 7 bases, there was a span of 18 bases. The CDR3 bases are TGTGCCAGTCATTTTCAAGGACAGCCTGAAAAACTGTTTTTT. Translation: CASHFQGQPEKLFF.

The V call is TRBV30, the J call TRBJ2-5; 8 bases are shared with TRBD2. CDR1 and CDR2 (germline): GTSNPN, SVGIG (reference sequence). The CDR3 length is 14 residues. With 3 bases clipped from V and 2 bases from J, the junction kept 5 bases outside the gene matches. Here the CDR3 reads CAWSTGGAQETQYF. The CDR3 nucleotides are TGTGCCTGGAGCACGGGGGGGGCTCAAGAGACCCAGTACTTC.

V usage is TRBV2 and J usage is TRBJ2-2; no firm D call. Per the germline V gene, CDR1 is SNHLY and CDR2 is FYNNEI. The V gene lost 5 bases and the J gene lost 4 bases, with 14 bases spanning the gap. The CDR3 has 15 residues. The CDR3 region is CASSSISASTGELFF. DNA of the CDR3: TGTGCCAGCAGTTCCATATCGGCTAGCACCGGGGAGCTGTTTTTT.

This chain uses TRBV5-6 with TRBJ1-5, with TRBD1 matching over 9 bases. The V segment lost 4 bases and the J segment 2 bases; nucleotides outside the gene matches: 7. The CDR3 consists of 16 residues. CDR1 and CDR2 from the germline V gene are SGHDT and YYEEEE. CDR3 sequence (DNA): TGTGCCAGCAGCCCCGGACAGGGGATGGGCAATCAGCCCCAGCATTTT. This sequence encodes CASSPGQGMGNQPQHF.

This clone appeared a few times. The gene calls are TRBV19 and TRBJ1-5; tentative D call: TRBD1 (6 bases). Trimming removed 8 bases at V and 1 base at J, with 15 bases between. This CDR3 contains 15 residues. The germline V gene has CDR1 LNHDA and CDR2 SQIVND (reference sequence). The CDR3 region has the DNA TGTGCCAGTGGGAGGGGGGTGGCGAGCAATCAGCCCCAGCATTTT. The encoded protein is CASGRGVASNQPQHF.

In this sample, this clone turned up once. V is TRBV4-3 and J is TRBJ2-3; no clear D gene. CDR1 is LGHNA, CDR2 YSLEER, per germline. The germline V and J ends were trimmed by 4 bases and 0 bases, with 5 bases remaining between them. The CDR3 length is 13 residues. The CDR3 loop reads CASSPSSTDTQYF. The CDR3 DNA sequence: TGCGCCAGCAGCCCCAGTAGCACAGATACGCAGTATTTT.

The J gene is TRBJ1-5, the V gene TRBV3-1 (or the pseudogene TRBV3-2); the D gene is possibly TRBD1 (6 bases). CDR1 LGHDT and CDR2 YNNKEL come from the germline V gene (reference sequence). The CDR3 runs 13 residues. Trimming stripped 5 bases from V and 6 bases from J, with 11 bases between. In DNA form, the CDR3 reads TGTGCCAGCAGCGGGGGCAGGGCTCAGCCCCAGCATTTT. Amino acid sequence: CASSGGRAQPQHF.

This chain joins TRBV7-2 and TRBJ1-2; no definite D call. CDR1 SGHTA and CDR2 FQGNSA come from the germline V gene. The CDR3 length is 12 residues. V lost 3 bases and J 1 base, leaving 3 bases between the germline ends. CDR3 region: CASSFNNYGYTF. CDR3 bases: TGTGCCAGCAGCTTCAATAACTATGGCTACACCTTC. Drawing the rest from reference TRBV7-2 and TRBJ1-2, the complete variable domain is GAGVSQSPSNKVTEKGKDVELRCDPISGHTALYWYRQSLGQGLEFLIYFQGNSAPDKSGLPSDRFSAERTGGSVSTLTIQRTQQEDSAVYLCASSFNNYGYTFGSGTRLTVV.

The chain uses TRBV19 and TRBJ2-1; the match to TRBD2 covers 8 bases. CDR3 length equals 15 residues. J lost 5 bases, V lost 10 bases, and 13 bases had no gene match. The germline CDR1 and CDR2 sequences are LNHDA and SQIVND (reference sequence). The chain's CDR3 is CATTGGGGRNNEQFF. DNA of the CDR3: TGTGCCACAACCGGTGGGGGCGGGAGGAACAATGAGCAGTTCTTC.

This rearrangement joins TRBV7-9 to TRBJ1-5; D perhaps matches TRBD1 (6 bases). In germline, CDR1 is SEHNR, CDR2 FQNEAQ (reference sequence). This CDR3 region has 14 residues. Between the trimmed V and J ends, which lost 5 bases and 0 bases, there was a span of 8 bases. CDR3 protein: CASSHRDSNQPQHF. In DNA, the CDR3 is TGTGCCAGCAGCCACAGGGATAGCAATCAGCCCCAGCATTTT.

The V call is TRBV6-6, the J call TRBJ2-4, with D maybe TRBD1 (5 bases). CDR3 size: 14 residues. Germline V gene data show CDR1 as MNHNY and CDR2 as SVGAGI (reference sequence). V lost 5 bases and J lost 8, with 16 bases in between. The CDR3 sequence: CASSTTVTSDIQYF. In DNA form, the CDR3 reads TGTGCCAGCAGTACGACAGTTACGTCGGACATTCAGTACTTC.

The chain employs TRBV18 and TRBJ1-4; TRBD1 aligns across 7 bases. Germline V gene data show CDR1 as KGHSH and CDR2 as LQKENI. Trimming cost V 3 bases and J 8 bases; bases outside gene matches: 6. The CDR3 covers 14 residues. The CDR3 region has the DNA TGTGCCAGCTCACCGGGACAGTTAAAGGAAAAACTGTTTTTT. This sequence encodes CASSPGQLKEKLFF.

The rearrangement joins TRBV15 to TRBJ2-3; a weak D match, TRBD1 (5 bases). V was clipped by 2 bases and J by 6 bases, with 12 bases between them. From germline, CDR1 is LNHNV and CDR2 YYDKDF (reference sequence). CDR3 size: 14 residues. The CDR3 region has the DNA TGTGCCACCAGCAGACTCCCAGGGATGGATACGCAGTATTTT. As protein: CATSRLPGMDTQYF.

The chain links TRBV4-3 to TRBJ2-7; no reliable D call. Germline loops: CDR1 LGHNA, CDR2 YSLEER. With 4 bases removed from V and 0 bases from J, the gap between germline ends came to 10 bases. This CDR3 comprises 14 residues. The CDR3 region has the DNA TGCGCCAGCAGCCCTATGATCGGCTCCTACGAGCAGTACTTC. As protein: CASSPMIGSYEQYF.

The V gene is TRBV7-2, the J gene TRBJ1-3; tentatively, D is TRBD1 (6 bases). CDR1 SGHTA and CDR2 FQGNSA come from the germline V gene. Trimming shortened V by 1 base and J by 2 bases, and 15 bases separated the two germline ends. This CDR3 is built from 17 residues. The CDR3 bases are TGTGCCAGCAGCTTAGAAGGGACACGGGGGGCTGGAAACACCATATATTTT. Its protein is CASSLEGTRGAGNTIYF.

The rearrangement joins TRBV28 to TRBJ2-1; D unresolved. Germline assignment: CDR1 MDHEN and CDR2 SYDVKM. Between the trimmed V and J ends, which lost 7 bases and 5 bases, there was a span of 6 bases. CDR3 length: 11 amino acids. The CDR3 DNA is TGTGCCAGCATCCTTAACAATGAGCAGTTCTTC. It translates to CASILNNEQFF.